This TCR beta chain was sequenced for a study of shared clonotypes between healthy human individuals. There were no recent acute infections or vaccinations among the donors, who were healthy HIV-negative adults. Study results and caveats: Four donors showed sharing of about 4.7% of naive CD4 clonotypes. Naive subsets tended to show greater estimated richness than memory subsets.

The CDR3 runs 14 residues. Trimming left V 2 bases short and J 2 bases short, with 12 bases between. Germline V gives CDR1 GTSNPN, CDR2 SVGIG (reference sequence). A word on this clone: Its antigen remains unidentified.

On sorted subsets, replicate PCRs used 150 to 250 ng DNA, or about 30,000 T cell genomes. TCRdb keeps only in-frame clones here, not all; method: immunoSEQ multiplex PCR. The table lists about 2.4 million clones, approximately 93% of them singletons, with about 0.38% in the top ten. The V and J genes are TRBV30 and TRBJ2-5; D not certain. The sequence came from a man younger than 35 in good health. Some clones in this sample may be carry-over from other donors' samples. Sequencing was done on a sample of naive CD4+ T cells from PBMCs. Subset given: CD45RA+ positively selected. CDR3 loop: CAWSTEDCQETQYF. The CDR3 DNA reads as TGTGCCTGGAGTACTGAAGACTGTCAAGAGACCCAGTACTTC.